This T cell receptor beta chain was documented in a study of CD8 T cells in ankylosing spondylitis. General study results and limits: Relatively rare in peripheral blood, disease-linked clones were also CD8+. Some of these motif variants have turned up before, in reports on reactive arthritis synovial fluid and blood. Matched ankylosing spondylitis synovial fluid reportedly showed significant enrichment of disease-linked clones. Seemingly characteristic of ankylosing spondylitis blood was a TCR beta motif consisting of about 8 highly homologous variants.

About this clonotype itself: Its target is unknown.

CDR1 SGHRS and CDR2 YFSETQ come from the germline V gene. V gave up 2 bases and J gave up 4 bases, with 13 bases separating them. The CDR3 extends over 15 amino acids. Preparation of TCR beta libraries was done by quantitative 5'-RACE with molecular barcodes. TCRdb independently ran MiXCR on the 5' RACE reads; one entry per CDR3 protein. The sample has 400,000 or so distinct CDR3 sequences, roughly 27% seen once. The TCR originated in a male donor with ankylosing spondylitis. V and J are TRBV5-1 and TRBJ1-3, with a weak D call TRBD1 (6 bases). The sequenced material came from blood, either unsorted or a sorted T cell fraction (not recorded which). The CDR3 here is CASSFGGPGGNTIYF. The CDR3 bases are TGCGCCAGCAGCTTTGGGGGCCCAGGGGGAAACACCATATATTTT. The whole variable domain, remainder taken from reference TRBV5-1 and TRBJ1-3, is KAGVTQTPRYLIKTRGQQVTLSCSPISGHRSVSWYQQTPGQGLQFLFEYFSETQRNKGNFPGRFSGRQFSNSRSEMNVSTLELGDSALYLCASSFGGPGGNTIYFGEGSWLTVV.